Included here is one TCR beta chain sequence, with context. Its target antigen remains unknown. Nothing much larger sits one base from this clone, and base qualities are not available. TCRbeta CDR3 regions were amplified from genomic DNA using the immunoSEQ Assay, a bias-controlled multiplex PCR. Per the original workflow: The number of nucleated cells in each sample was estimated from the amplification of reference gene primers within the assay. To quantify the absolute abundance of each unique TCRbeta CDR3 rearrangement, sequence reads were collapsed and filtered. For each sample, productive Simpson clonality was calculated as the square root of Simpson's diversity index across productive rearrangements. TCRdb mirrors the immuneACCESS table, restricted to in-frame sequences. Some clones are absent from its copies; in checked studies, under half trace to an unresolved V gene, and the reason for the others is unknown. Clone size and the V and J calls come from that table; the DNA yielded D and trimming. A total of about 140,000 clones appear in this sample, around 85% of them only once. In total, the top ten clones hold over 2.5% of the sample.

The data originate from a study of blood T cell repertoires in COVID-19 (dated by TCRdb to 2019 to 2021). Regarding the study in general: Samples covering the acute and convalescent phases of COVID-19 were provided by collaborators in the United States, Italy and Spain. The prospective study material was composed of cDNA or gDNA derived from T cells, B-cell-depleted T cells, or PBMCs. Samples came from the ongoing ImmuneRACE study (first 160 participants) plus 1,254 subjects from 6 global collaborators. Deeply sampled blood TCRbeta repertoires from subjects exposed to, actively infected with, or recovered from COVID-19 were included in the dataset. A freely available public database, intended as a resource for researchers studying the immune response to SARS-CoV-2, is where the repertoires were released. Where available, HLA class I and class II types were taken from metadata supplied by the sample provider and were not determined by assay-based typing. Nearly every sample came with metadata listing a de-identified subject ID, COVID-19 status, age in years and sex. Here is what the overall study found, with its caveats: The amount of clinical and demographic metadata varied by source and participant and was provided uncurated.

V lost 5 bases and J lost 7 bases, and the count of bases not matched to a germline gene is 2. Reading the germline V gene gives CDR1 KGHSH and CDR2 LQKENI. Inclusive of the bounding cysteine and phenylalanine, the CDR3 is 12 residues long. Just the 36-base CDR3 DNA is kept, in frame starting at base 1. Whole blood was collected in K2EDTA tubes by collaborating institutions according to the institutions' own protocols. For TCRbeta analysis, collaborators shipped samples as frozen whole blood, isolated PBMCs, or DNA extracted from either of those sample types. Input material: peripheral blood. The V gene is TRBV18 and the J gene is TRBJ2-1, with 7 junctional bases fitting TRBD1. The receptor was isolated from a middle-aged man with acute or convalescent COVID-19. The DNA is TGTGCCAGCTCAGACAGGGTTAATGAGCAGTTCTTC. Translated, it reads CASSDRVNEQFF.